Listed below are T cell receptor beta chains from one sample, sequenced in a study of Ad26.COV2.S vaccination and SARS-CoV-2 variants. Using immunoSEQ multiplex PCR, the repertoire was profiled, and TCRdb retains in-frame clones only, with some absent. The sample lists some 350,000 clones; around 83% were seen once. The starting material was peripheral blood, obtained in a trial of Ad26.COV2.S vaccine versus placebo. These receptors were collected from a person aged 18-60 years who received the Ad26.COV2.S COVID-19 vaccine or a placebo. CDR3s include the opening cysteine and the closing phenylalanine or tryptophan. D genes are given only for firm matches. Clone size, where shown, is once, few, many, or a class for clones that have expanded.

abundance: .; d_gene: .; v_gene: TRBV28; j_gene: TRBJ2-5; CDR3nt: TGTGCCAGCAGTATCACGGCCCTTTGGGAGACCCAGTACTTC; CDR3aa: CASSITALWETQYF
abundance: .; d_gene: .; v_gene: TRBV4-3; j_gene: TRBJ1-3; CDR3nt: TGCGCCAGCAGCCAAGACTGGGTGGGCACCGTCCCTGGAAACACCATATATTTT; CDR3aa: CASSQDWVGTVPGNTIYF
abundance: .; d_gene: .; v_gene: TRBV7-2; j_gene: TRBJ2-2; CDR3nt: TGTGCCAGCAGCCCCAGTGCGAACACCGGGGAGCTGTTTTTT; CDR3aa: CASSPSANTGELFF
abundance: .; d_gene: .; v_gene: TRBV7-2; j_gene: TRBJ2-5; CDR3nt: TGTGCCAGCAGCTTAGATTCACTGACTGGGACCCAGTACTTC; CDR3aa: CASSLDSLTGTQYF
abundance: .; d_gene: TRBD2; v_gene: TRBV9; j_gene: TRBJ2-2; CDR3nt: TGTGCCAGCAGGCATAGCGGGACGAACACCGGGGAGCTGTTTTTT; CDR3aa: CASRHSGTNTGELFF
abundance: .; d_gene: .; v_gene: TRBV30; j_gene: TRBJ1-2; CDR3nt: TGTGCCTGGAGTGTCTCTACCCACAGATTCGGCTACACCTTC; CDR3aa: CAWSVSTHRFGYTF
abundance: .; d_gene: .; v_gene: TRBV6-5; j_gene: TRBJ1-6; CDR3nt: TGTGCCAGCAGTTACTTTTCAGGAGATTCACCCCTCCACTTT; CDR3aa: CASSYFSGDSPLHF
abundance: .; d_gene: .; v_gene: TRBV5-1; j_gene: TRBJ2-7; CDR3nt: TGCGCCAGCAGCTCAGGGGTCGTTCCCTACGAGCAGTACTTC; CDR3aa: CASSSGVVPYEQYF
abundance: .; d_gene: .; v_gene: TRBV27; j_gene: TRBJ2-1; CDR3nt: TGTGCCAGCAGTCCCCTTGTAGGTTACAATGAGCAGTTCTTC; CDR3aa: CASSPLVGYNEQFF
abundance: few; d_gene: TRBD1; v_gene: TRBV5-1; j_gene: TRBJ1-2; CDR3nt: TGCGCCAGCAGCTTGGCCGGGGACAGACCTAACTATGGCTACACCTTC; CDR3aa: CASSLAGDRPNYGYTF
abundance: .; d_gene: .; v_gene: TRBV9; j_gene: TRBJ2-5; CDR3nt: TGTGCCAGCAGCGTAGGTGGGGGATCAACCGGAGAGACCCAGTACTTC; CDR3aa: CASSVGGGSTGETQYF
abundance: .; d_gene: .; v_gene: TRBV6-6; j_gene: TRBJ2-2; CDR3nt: TGTGCCAGCAGTTACGAACAGCCGAACACCGGGGAGCTGTTTTTT; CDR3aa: CASSYEQPNTGELFF
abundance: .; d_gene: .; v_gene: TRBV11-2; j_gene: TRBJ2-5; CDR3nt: TGTGCCAGCAGCTTATGGGGCAAGACAGCACAAGAGACCCAGTACTTC; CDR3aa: CASSLWGKTAQETQYF
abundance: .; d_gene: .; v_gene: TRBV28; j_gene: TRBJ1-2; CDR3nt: TGTGCCAGCAGTTCTCACAGGGTTCTGGGCGGCTACACCTTC; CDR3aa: CASSSHRVLGGYTF
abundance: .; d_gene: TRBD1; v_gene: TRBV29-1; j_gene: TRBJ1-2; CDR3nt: TGCAGCGGGAAGGAAGGACAGGGGTATGGCTACACCTTC; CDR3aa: CSGKEGQGYGYTF
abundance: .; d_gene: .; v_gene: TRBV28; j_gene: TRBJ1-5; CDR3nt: TGTGCCAGCAGTACCCTTGACAGATATAGCAATCAGCCCCAGCATTTT; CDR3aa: CASSTLDRYSNQPQHF
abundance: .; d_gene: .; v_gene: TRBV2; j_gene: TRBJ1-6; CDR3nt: TGTGCCAGCAGTGTTGAGGGGAGGGAGTCACCCCTCCACTTT; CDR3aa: CASSVEGRESPLHF
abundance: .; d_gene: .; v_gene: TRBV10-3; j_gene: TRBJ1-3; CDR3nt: TGTGCCATCAGTGAGTTTAGGGGCCTCTCTGGAAACACCATATATTTT; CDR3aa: CAISEFRGLSGNTIYF
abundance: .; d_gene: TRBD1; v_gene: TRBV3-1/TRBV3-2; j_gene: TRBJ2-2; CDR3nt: TGTGCCAGCAGCCATTACAGGACAGGGGGCACCGGGGAGCTGTTTTTT; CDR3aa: CASSHYRTGGTGELFF
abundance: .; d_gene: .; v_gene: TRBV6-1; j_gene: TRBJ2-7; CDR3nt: TGTGCCAGCAGTGAATTCGGCCGATCCTACGAGCAGTACTTC; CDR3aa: CASSEFGRSYEQYF
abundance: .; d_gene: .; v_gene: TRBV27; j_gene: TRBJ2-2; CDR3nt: TGTGCCAGCAGTTTAGGCAGCCTAGGATTCGCGAACACCGGGGAGCTGTTTTTT; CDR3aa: CASSLGSLGFANTGELFF
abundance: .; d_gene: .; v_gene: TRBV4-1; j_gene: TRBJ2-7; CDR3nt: TGCGCCAGCAGCCAGCAGGACAGCTCCTACGAGCAGTACTTC; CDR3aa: CASSQQDSSYEQYF
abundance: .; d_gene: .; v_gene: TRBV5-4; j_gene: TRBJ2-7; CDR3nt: TGTGCCAGCAGCTTGGTGGACCACTCCTACGAGCAGTACTTC; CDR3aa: CASSLVDHSYEQYF
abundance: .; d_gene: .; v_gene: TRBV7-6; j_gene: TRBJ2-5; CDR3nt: TGTGCCAGCAGCCCCGTGGGGGGGCGGCAAGAGACCCAGTACTTC; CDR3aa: CASSPVGGRQETQYF
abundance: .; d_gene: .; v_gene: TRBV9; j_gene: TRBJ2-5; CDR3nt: TGTGCCAGCAGCGTACTAGGGCGGGAGACCCAGTACTTC; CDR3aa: CASSVLGRETQYF
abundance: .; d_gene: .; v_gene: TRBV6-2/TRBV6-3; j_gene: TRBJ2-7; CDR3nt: TGTGCCAGCAGTTACCAGGGACCCGAGCAGTACTTC; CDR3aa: CASSYQGPEQYF
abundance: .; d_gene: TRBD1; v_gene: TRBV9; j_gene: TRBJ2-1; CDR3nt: TGTGCCAGCAGCCCTCCGACAGGGGCGTATGAAAACAATGAGCAGTTCTTC; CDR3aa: CASSPPTGAYENNEQFF
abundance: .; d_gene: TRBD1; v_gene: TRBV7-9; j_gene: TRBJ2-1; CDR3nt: TGTGCCAGCAGCTTAGGAACAGGGGATGAGCAGTTCTTC; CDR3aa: CASSLGTGDEQFF
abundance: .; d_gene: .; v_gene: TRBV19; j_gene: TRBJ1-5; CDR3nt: TGTGCCAGCAAATCCTACGGCAGGGTAGCGGATCAGCCCCAGCATTTT; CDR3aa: CASKSYGRVADQPQHF
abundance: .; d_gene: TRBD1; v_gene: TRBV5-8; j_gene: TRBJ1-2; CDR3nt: TGTGCCAGCAGCTTGGCTCCAGGGGGCCGTGGCTACACCTTC; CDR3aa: CASSLAPGGRGYTF
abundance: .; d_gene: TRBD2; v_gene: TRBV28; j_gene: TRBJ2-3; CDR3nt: TGTGCCAGCAGTCCCCGGACTAGCCCAGATACGCAGTATTTT; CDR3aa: CASSPRTSPDTQYF
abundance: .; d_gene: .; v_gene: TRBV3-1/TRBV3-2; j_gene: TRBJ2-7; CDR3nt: TGTGCCAGCAGCCATATACCAGACAGGCACTCCTACGAGCAGTACTTC; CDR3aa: CASSHIPDRHSYEQYF
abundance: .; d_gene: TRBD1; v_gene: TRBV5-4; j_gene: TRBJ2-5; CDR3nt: TGTGCCAGCAGCTTCTATCCGGGACAGGGGGCGCGGGAGACCCAGTACTTC; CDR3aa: CASSFYPGQGARETQYF
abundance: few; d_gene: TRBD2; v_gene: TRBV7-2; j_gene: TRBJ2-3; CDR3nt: TGTGCCAGCAGCTCCCAGCGGGGTTTCACAGATACGCAGTATTTT; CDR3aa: CASSSQRGFTDTQYF
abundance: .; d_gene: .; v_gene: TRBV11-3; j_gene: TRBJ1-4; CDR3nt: TGTGCCAGCAGCTTAGGATGGCGTGATCGCCGAGAAAAACTGTTTTTT; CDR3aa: CASSLGWRDRREKLFF
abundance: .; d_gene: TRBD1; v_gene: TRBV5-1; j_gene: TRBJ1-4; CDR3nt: TGCGCCAGCAGCCAGCTGGACAGGGACGGAGAAAAACTGTTTTTT; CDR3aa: CASSQLDRDGEKLFF
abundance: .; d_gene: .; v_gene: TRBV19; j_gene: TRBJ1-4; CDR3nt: TGTGCCAGTAGTACTTCGGGACGGCTTAATGAAAAACTGTTTTTT; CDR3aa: CASSTSGRLNEKLFF
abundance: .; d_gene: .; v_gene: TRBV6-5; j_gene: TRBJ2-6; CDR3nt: TGTGCCAGCAGTCCCCAGGGGACAGGGGCCAACGTCCTGACTTTC; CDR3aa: CASSPQGTGANVLTF